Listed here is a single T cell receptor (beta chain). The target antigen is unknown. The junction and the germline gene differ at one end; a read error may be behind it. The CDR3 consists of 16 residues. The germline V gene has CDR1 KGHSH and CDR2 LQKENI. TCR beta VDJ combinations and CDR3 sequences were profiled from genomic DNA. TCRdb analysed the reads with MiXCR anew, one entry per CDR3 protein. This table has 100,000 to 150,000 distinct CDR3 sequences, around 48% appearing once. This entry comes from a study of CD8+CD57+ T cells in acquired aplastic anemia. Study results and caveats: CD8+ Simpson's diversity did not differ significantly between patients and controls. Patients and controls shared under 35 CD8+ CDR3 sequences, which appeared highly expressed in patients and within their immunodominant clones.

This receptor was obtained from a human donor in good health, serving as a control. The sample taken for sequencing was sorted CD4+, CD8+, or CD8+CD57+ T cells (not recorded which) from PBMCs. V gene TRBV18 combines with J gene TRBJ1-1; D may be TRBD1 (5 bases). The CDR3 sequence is CASPPVDSGVGTEAFF. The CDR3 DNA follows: TGTGCCAGCCCACCCGTAGACAGTGGGGTAGGCACTGAAGCTTTCTTT.